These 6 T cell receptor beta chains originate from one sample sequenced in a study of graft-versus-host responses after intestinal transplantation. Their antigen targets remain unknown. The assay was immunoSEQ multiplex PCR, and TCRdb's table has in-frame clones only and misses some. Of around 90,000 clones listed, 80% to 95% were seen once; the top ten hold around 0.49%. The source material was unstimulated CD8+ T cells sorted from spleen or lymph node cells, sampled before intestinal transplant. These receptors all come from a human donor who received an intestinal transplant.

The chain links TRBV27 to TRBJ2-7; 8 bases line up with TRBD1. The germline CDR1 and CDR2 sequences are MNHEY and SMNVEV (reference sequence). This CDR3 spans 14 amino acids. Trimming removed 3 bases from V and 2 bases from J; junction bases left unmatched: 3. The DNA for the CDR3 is TGTGCCAGCAGTTTGACAGGGGTAGCCTACGAGCAGTACTTC. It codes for CASSLTGVAYEQYF.

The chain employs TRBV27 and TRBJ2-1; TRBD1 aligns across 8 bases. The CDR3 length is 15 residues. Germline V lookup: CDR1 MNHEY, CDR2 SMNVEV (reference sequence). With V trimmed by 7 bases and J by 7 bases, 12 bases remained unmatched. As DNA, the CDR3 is TGTGCCAGCATTAATCGGCAGGGGGCGCGGAATGAGCAGTTCTTC. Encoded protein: CASINRQGARNEQFF.

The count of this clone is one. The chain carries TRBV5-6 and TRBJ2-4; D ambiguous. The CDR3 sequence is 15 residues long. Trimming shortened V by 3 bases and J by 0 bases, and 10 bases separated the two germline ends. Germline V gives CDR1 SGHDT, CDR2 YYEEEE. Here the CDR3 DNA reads TGTGCCAGCAGCTCCTCAGGCTCAGCCAAAAACATTCAGTACTTC. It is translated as CASSSSGSAKNIQYF.

The CDR3 region is CASRQGISWNEQFF. The CDR3 nucleotides read TGTGCCAGCAGACAGGGTATAAGTTGGAATGAGCAGTTCTTC. The rearrangement links TRBV27 to TRBJ2-1; D may be TRBD1 (6 bases). There are 14 residues in the CDR3. Germline CDR1 reads MNHEY; CDR2 reads SMNVEV (reference sequence). The V and J ends lost 6 bases and 7 bases respectively, with 16 bases between them.

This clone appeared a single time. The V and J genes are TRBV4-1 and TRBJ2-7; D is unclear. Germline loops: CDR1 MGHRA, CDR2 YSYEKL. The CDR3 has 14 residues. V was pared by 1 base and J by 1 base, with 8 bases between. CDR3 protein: CASSQGLLSYEQYF. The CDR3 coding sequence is TGCGCCAGCAGCCAAGGCTTACTTTCCTACGAGCAGTACTTC.

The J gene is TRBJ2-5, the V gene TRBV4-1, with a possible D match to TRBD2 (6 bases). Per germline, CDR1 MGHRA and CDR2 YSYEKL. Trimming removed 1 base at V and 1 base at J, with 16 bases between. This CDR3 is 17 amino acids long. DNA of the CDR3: TGCGCCAGCAGCCAAGCGTCGTCGGGACTGATCCAAGAGACCCAGTACTTC. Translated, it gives CASSQASSGLIQETQYF.